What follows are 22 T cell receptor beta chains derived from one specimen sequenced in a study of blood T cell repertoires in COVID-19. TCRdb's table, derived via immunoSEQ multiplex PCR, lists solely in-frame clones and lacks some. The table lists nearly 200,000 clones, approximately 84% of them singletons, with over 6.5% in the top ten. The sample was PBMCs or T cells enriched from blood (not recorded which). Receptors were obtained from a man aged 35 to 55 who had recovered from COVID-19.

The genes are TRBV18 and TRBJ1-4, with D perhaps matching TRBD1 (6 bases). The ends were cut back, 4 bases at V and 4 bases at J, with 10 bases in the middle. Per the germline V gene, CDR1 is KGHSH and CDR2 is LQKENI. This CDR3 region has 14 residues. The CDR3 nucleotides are TGTGCCAGCTCACAGGACAGCTATAATGAAAAACTGTTTTTT. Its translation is CASSQDSYNEKLFF.

CDR3 DNA sequence: TGTGCCTGGAGTGGGTCAAAGGGGTGGGAGACCCAGTACTTC. Amino acid sequence: CAWSGSKGWETQYF. This chain connects TRBV30 to TRBJ2-5; weak D call: TRBD1 (5 bases). The germline V gene encodes CDR1 GTSNPN and CDR2 SVGIG (reference sequence). This CDR3 region has 14 residues. With 1 base removed from V and 5 bases from J, the gap between germline ends came to 14 bases.

The CDR3 spells CASMFGPYSGNTIYF. DNA for the CDR3: TGTGCCAGTATGTTTGGTCCCTACTCTGGAAACACCATATATTTT. The V call is TRBV19, the J call TRBJ1-3; D unclear. The CDR3 runs to 15 residues. Germline CDR1 and CDR2: LNHDA and SQIVND (reference sequence). V lost 7 bases, J lost 0 bases, and 13 bases lay in between.

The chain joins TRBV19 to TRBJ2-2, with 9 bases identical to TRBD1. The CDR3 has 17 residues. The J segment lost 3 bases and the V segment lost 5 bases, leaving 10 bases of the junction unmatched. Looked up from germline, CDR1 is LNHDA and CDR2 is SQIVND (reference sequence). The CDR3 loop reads CASSLRGGQGHTGELFF. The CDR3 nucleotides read TGTGCCAGTAGTCTTCGTGGGGGACAGGGCCACACCGGGGAGCTGTTTTTT.

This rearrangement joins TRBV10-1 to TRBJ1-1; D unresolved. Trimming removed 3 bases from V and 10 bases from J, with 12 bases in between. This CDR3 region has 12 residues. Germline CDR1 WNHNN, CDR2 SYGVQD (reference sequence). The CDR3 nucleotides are TGCGCCAGCAGTGATGAGAGGGCGGGAGCTTTCTTT. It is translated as CASSDERAGAFF.

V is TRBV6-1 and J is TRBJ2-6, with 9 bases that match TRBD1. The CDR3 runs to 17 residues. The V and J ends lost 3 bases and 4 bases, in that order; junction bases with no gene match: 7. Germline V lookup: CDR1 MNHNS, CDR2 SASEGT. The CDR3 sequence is CASSDGTGPRGANVLTF. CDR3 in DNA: TGTGCCAGCAGTGACGGGACAGGGCCGAGAGGGGCCAACGTCCTGACTTTC.

The CDR3: CASRLPLNQPQHF. CDR3 in DNA: TGTGCCAGCAGGCTACCCCTCAATCAGCCCCAGCATTTT. The chain carries TRBV28 and TRBJ1-5; D is uncertain. V was cut by 6 bases and J by 3 bases, with 9 bases left in between. Germline V gene data show CDR1 as MDHEN and CDR2 as SYDVKM. There are 13 residues in the CDR3.

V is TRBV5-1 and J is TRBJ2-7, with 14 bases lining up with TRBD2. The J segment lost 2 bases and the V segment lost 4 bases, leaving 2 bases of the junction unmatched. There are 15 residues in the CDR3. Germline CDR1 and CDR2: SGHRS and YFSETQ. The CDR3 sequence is CASSRTSGGPYEQYF. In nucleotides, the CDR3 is TGCGCCAGCAGCAGGACTAGCGGGGGGCCCTACGAGCAGTACTTC.

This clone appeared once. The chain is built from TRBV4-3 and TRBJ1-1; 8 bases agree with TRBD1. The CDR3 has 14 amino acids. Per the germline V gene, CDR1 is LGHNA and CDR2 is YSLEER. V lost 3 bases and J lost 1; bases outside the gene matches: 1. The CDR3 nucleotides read TGCGCCAGCAGCCAGGACAGGGAGAACACTGAAGCTTTCTTT. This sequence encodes CASSQDRENTEAFF.

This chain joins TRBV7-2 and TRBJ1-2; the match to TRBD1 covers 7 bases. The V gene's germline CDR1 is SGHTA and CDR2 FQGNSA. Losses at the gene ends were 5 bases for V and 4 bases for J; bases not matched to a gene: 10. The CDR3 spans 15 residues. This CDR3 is CASSPKTGVAYGYTF. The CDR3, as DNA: TGTGCCAGCAGCCCAAAAACAGGGGTGGCCTATGGCTACACCTTC.

CDR3 sequence (DNA): TGTGCCAGCAGCCAGGAAAGGGGTGTTAATTCACCCCTCCACTTT. This translates into CASSQERGVNSPLHF. The chain has TRBV3-1 (or the pseudogene TRBV3-2) and TRBJ1-6; perhaps TRBD1 as D (5 bases). The CDR3 covers 15 residues. With 3 bases removed from V and 6 bases from J, the gap between germline ends came to 12 bases. Germline assignment: CDR1 LGHDT and CDR2 YNNKEL (reference sequence).

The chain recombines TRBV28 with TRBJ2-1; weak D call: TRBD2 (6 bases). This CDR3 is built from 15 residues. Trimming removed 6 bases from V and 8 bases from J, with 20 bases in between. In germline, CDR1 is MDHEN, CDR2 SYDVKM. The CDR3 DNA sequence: TGTGCCAGCAGCCCGGCGGGGTGGGGGACGGATGAGCAGTTCTTC. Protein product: CASSPAGWGTDEQFF.

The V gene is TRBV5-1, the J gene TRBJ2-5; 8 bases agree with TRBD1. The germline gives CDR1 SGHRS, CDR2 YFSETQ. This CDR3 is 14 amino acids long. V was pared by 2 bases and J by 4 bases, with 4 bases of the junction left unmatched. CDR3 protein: CASSFTGQGETQYF. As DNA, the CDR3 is TGCGCCAGCAGCTTCACCGGACAGGGAGAGACCCAGTACTTC.

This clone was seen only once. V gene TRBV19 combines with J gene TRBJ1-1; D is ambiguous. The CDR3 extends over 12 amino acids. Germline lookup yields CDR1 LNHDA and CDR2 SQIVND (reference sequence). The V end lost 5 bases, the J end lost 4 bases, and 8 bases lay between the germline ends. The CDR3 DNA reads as TGTGCCAGTAGTTTTCCAGGCACTGAAGCTTTCTTT. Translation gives CASSFPGTEAFF.

The CDR3 here is CASSVGQAYNSPLHF. The CDR3, as DNA: TGTGCCAGCAGTGTCGGACAGGCGTATAATTCACCCCTCCACTTT. This chain uses TRBV2 with TRBJ1-6; 7 nucleotides agree with TRBD1. The CDR3 length is 15 residues. V lost 4 bases, J lost 4 bases, and 4 bases stayed unmatched. The germline gives CDR1 SNHLY, CDR2 FYNNEI.

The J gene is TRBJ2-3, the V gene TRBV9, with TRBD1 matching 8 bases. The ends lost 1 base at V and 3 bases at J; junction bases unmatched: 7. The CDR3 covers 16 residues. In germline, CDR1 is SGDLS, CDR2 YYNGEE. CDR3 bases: TGTGCCAGCAGCGTACAGGGGGCAATAGGGACAGATACGCAGTATTTT. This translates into CASSVQGAIGTDTQYF.

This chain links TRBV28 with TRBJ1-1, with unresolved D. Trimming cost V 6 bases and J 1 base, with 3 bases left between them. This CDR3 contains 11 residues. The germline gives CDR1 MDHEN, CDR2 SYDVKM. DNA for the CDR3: TGTGCCAGCAGCTCGAACACTGAAGCTTTCTTT. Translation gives CASSSNTEAFF.

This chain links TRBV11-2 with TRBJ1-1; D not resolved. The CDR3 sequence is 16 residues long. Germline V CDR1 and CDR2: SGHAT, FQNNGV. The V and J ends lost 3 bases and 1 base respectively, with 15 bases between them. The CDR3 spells CASSFLEGSWNTEAFF. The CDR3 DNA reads TGTGCCAGCAGCTTTTTGGAGGGTAGTTGGAACACTGAAGCTTTCTTT. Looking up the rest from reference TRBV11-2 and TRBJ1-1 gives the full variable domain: EAGVAQSPRYKIIEKRQSVAFWCNPISGHATLYWYQQILGQGPKLLIQFQNNGVVDDSQLPKDRFSAERLKGVDSTLKIQPAKLEDSAVYLCASSFLEGSWNTEAFFGQGTRLTVV.

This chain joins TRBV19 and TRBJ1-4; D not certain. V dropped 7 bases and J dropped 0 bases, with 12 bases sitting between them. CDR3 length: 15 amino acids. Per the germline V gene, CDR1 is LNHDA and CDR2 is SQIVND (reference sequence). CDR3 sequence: CASKRAAATNEKLFF. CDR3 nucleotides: TGTGCCAGTAAGAGGGCAGCAGCAACTAATGAAAAACTGTTTTTT. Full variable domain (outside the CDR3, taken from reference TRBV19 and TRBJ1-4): DGGITQSPKYLFRKEGQNVTLSCEQNLNHDAMYWYRQDPGQGLRLIYYSQIVNDFQKGDIAEGYSVSREKKESFPLTVTSAQKNPTAFYLCASKRAAATNEKLFFGSGTQLSVL.

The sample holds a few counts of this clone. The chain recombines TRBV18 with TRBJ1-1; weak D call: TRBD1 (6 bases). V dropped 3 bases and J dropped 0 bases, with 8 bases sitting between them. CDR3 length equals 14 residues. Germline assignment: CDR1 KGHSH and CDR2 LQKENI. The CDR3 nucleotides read TGTGCCAGCTCACCCGGACAGATGAACACTGAAGCTTTCTTT. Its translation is CASSPGQMNTEAFF.

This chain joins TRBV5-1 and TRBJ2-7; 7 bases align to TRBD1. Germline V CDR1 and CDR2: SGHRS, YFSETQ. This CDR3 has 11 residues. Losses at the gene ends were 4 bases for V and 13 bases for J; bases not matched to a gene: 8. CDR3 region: CASSGDRATYF. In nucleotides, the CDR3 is TGCGCCAGCAGCGGAGACAGGGCGACCTACTTC.

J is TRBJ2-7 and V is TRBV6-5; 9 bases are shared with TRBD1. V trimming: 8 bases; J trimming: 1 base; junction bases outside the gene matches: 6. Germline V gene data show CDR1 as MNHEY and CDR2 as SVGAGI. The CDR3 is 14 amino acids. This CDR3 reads CASSRDRVSYEQYF. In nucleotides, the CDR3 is TGTGCCAGCTCAAGGGACAGGGTATCCTACGAGCAGTACTTC.